The rows below give T cell receptor beta chains drawn from one sample of a study of OX40 agonist ivuxolimab in advanced cancers. The protocol was immunoSEQ multiplex PCR, while the TCRdb copy is restricted to in-frame clones and leaves out a portion. The data show more than 75,000 clones, approximately 80% seen once. The specimen comprised CD4+ or CD8+ T cells sorted from blood, sampled in a trial of the OX40 agonist ivuxolimab. The receptors shown here come from an adult with an advanced solid tumor such as melanoma, head and neck, liver or kidney cancer. Both conserved end residues are part of each CDR3. A D gene is named only where the DNA matches it firmly. For some rows the clone size is stated as once, few or many, or as a class when expanded; others skip it.

cdr3_nt cdr3_aa clone_size j_call d_call v_call
TGTGCCATCAGTCATACTAGCGGGAGGCCCTACAATGAGCAGTTCTTC CAISHTSGRPYNEQFF . TRBJ2-1 TRBD2 TRBV10-3
TGCGCCAGCAGCTTGAGCGGGACCAACACCGGGGAGCTGTTTTTT CASSLSGTNTGELFF once TRBJ2-2 TRBD2 TRBV5-1
TGTGCCAGTAGTATGCTAGCGGGGGGGACAGATACGCAGTATTTT CASSMLAGGTDTQYF . TRBJ2-3 TRBD2 TRBV19
TGTGCCAGCAGCACCCGGGGGGAAGCTTTCTTT CASSTRGEAFF . TRBJ1-1 . TRBV4-2
TGTGCCAGCAGCGTAGCACCGGGCCGTTCCTACGAGCAGTACTTC CASSVAPGRSYEQYF . TRBJ2-7 . TRBV9
TGCGCCAGCAGGCGCGACAGCGGGACGTACGAGCAGTACTTC CASRRDSGTYEQYF few TRBJ2-7 TRBD2 TRBV5-1
TGCGCCAGCAGCCAAGAGGGACAGGGGGCGGACTATGGCTACACCTTC CASSQEGQGADYGYTF . TRBJ1-2 TRBD1 TRBV4-3
TGTGCCAGCAGCCCCGGGACTAGCGGGAGTTTGTACGAGCAGTACTTC CASSPGTSGSLYEQYF . TRBJ2-7 TRBD2 TRBV7-2
TGCAGCGCCACGGAGGGGGGCCTAGGAGACATTCAGTACTTC CSATEGGLGDIQYF . TRBJ2-4 . TRBV29-1
TGTGCCAGCAGCCAAGGGGCAGGGGTCACTGAAGCTTTCTTT CASSQGAGVTEAFF . TRBJ1-1 . TRBV4-2
TGTGCCTCAGGGGGGCGGGTCAACACAGATACGCAGTATTTT CASGGRVNTDTQYF . TRBJ2-3 . TRBV9
TGTGCCAGCAGGGGGACAGATGAGAACACTGAAGCTTTCTTT CASRGTDENTEAFF . TRBJ1-1 TRBD1 TRBV6-5
TGTGCCACCAGCAGAGATTTGGAATTCTCTGGGGCCAACGTCCTGACTTTC CATSRDLEFSGANVLTF . TRBJ2-6 . TRBV15